This is a list of T cell receptor beta chains from one sample in a study of response to subunit inactivated influenza vaccine. TCRdb passed the RT-PCR reads through MiXCR, listing each CDR3 protein once. The table records about 160,000 distinct CDR3 sequences, about 11% of them present only once. The sample was CD8+ T cells sorted from PBMCs, taken about 24 months after vaccination. These receptors originate from a man between 50 and 75 years old who received an inactivated influenza vaccine. Each CDR3 is given with its conserved first and last residue. Each record gives: V gene, D gene, J gene, CDR3 protein. The D gene is left open where the match is weak.

TRBV7-9	TRBD1	TRBJ2-3	CASSYTTGVATDAQYF
TRBV5-1	.	TRBJ2-3	CASSLFPNRESTDTQYF
TRBV4-3	.	TRBJ2-4	CASSQGYREDRAKNIQYF
TRBV28	.	TRBJ1-2	CASSFSDTASYGYTF
TRBV20-1	.	TRBJ2-2	CSARDIRGSFTGELFF
TRBV28	TRBD2	TRBJ2-7	CASSSSGSSEQYF
TRBV20-1	.	TRBJ2-1	CSAREQYGPTYNEQFF
TRBV5-1	.	TRBJ1-5	CASSSPTDSILNQPQHF
TRBV4-3	.	TRBJ2-2	CASSRYPSGTGELFF
TRBV4-2	.	TRBJ2-7	CASSQFMGRSYEQYF
TRBV12-3/TRBV12-4	TRBD1	TRBJ2-7	CASSYGTGFEQYF
TRBV12-3/TRBV12-4	.	TRBJ2-5	CASSLSYFQETQYF
TRBV7-9	TRBD1	TRBJ2-7	CASSFGTGRFTYEQYF
TRBV6-1	TRBD2	TRBJ2-4	CASSPGRGGAGNIQYF
TRBV10-1	.	TRBJ2-2	CASRPQTGNTGELFF
TRBV6-1	.	TRBJ1-6	CASSEVTLGDNSPLHF
TRBV4-3	.	TRBJ2-1	CASSQVVGGEQFF
TRBV28	TRBD2	TRBJ2-3	CASSFSGSFTDTQYF
TRBV4-1	TRBD1	TRBJ1-1	CASSSTGGTNTEAFF
TRBV25-1	TRBD1	TRBJ1-4	CASSDRLGTANNEKLFF
TRBV11-2	.	TRBJ1-3	CASSPGVSSGNTIYF
TRBV5-1	.	TRBJ2-5	CASSLVDSVETQYF